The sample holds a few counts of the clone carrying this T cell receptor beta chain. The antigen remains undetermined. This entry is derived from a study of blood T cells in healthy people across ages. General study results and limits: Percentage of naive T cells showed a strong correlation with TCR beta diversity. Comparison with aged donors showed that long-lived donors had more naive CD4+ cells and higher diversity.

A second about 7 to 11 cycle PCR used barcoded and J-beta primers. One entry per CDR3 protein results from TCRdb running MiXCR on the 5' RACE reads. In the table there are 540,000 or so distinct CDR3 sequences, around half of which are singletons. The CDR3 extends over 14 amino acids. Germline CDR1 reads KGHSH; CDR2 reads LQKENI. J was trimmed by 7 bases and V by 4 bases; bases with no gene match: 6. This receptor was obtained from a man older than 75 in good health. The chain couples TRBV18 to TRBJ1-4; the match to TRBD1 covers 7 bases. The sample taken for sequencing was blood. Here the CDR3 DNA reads TGTGCCAGCTCACTAATCCGACAGGGTGAAAAACTGTTTTTT. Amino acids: CASSLIRQGEKLFF.